The 19 T cell receptor beta chains below come from one sample, sequenced in a study of T cells after yellow fever vaccination. TCRdb re-analysed the 5' RACE reads in MiXCR, keeping a single row per CDR3 protein. The table has some 110,000 distinct CDR3 sequences, roughly 6.7% seen once. The sample was CD4+ T cells sorted from PBMCs, taken 9 to 10 days after the first yellow fever vaccination. The receptor set was obtained from a man in his late teens or twenties who received the YFV17D yellow fever vaccine.

This clonotype was counted at least ten times. V usage is TRBV5-1 and J usage is TRBJ2-3; 13 bases align to TRBD2. The CDR3 is made up of 17 amino acids. Germline assignment: CDR1 SGHRS and CDR2 YFSETQ. The V gene end was trimmed by 7 bases and the J gene end by 7 bases; junction bases not matched to a gene: 15. For the CDR3, the DNA is TGCGCCAGCTTTTCAACTAGCGGGGGGGCCGATGTGAATACGCAGTATTTT. Translation gives CASFSTSGGADVNTQYF.

Ten or more counts support this clonotype. CDR3 amino acids: CASNHRASNEQFF. The CDR3, as DNA: TGTGCCAGCAATCACCGGGCCTCCAATGAGCAGTTCTTC. The chain uses TRBV6-1 and TRBJ2-1; D is unclear. The germline CDR1 and CDR2 sequences are MNHNS and SASEGT. This CDR3 contains 13 residues. Trimming left V 7 bases short and J 6 bases short, with 13 bases between.

Ten or more counts support this clonotype. The chain joins TRBV2 to TRBJ2-7, with 13 positions matching TRBD2. The trim removed 6 bases at V and 6 bases at J, leaving 5 bases unmatched. The CDR3 totals 14 residues. Germline CDR1 is SNHLY and CDR2 is FYNNEI. The CDR3 loop is CASSVTSGGAEQYV. The CDR3 region has the DNA TGTGCCAGCAGCGTAACTAGCGGGGGGGCCGAGCAGTACGTC.

This clonotype appeared many times. The V call is TRBV15, the J call TRBJ1-6; tentative D call: TRBD1 (6 bases). Between the trimmed V and J ends, which lost 0 bases and 10 bases, there was a span of 19 bases. This CDR3 comprises 17 residues. Germline V CDR1 and CDR2: LNHNV, YYDKDF (reference sequence). The CDR3 here is CATSRDPLLGGGSPLHF. The CDR3 DNA sequence: TGTGCCACCAGCAGAGATCCGTTGCTAGGGGGAGGATCACCCCTCCACTTT.

This clonotype occurred many times. V gene TRBV15 combines with J gene TRBJ1-5; tentatively, D is TRBD1 (6 bases). This CDR3 spans 12 amino acids. CDR1 and CDR2 from the germline V gene are LNHNV and YYDKDF (reference sequence). V was pared by 0 bases and J by 11 bases, with 8 bases between. CDR3 amino acids: CATSREEGAQHF. DNA for the CDR3: TGTGCCACCAGCAGAGAGGAGGGGGCCCAGCATTTT.

This clonotype was recorded at least ten times. CDR3 nucleotides: TGTGCCAGCAGCTTATCACAGGGTCAGGAGACCCAGTACTTC. It translates to CASSLSQGQETQYF. The chain uses TRBV5-5 and TRBJ2-5, with D tentatively TRBD1 (6 bases). Germline V gives CDR1 SGHKS, CDR2 YYEKEE (reference sequence). V lost 2 bases and J 5 bases, leaving 13 bases between the germline ends. The CDR3 spans 14 residues.

This clonotype was seen at least ten times. This chain links TRBV12-3 or TRBV12-4 with TRBJ1-4; D might be TRBD1 (6 bases). The CDR3 covers 15 residues. Trimming removed 4 bases from V and 4 bases from J, with 13 bases in between. The CDR3 spells CASSSTGAYNEKLFF. The CDR3 region has the DNA TGTGCCAGCAGTTCCACGGGGGCCTATAATGAAAAACTGTTTTTT.

This clonotype was seen repeatedly, ten times or more. This chain uses TRBV18 with TRBJ2-1, with TRBD1 matching 9 bases. CDR3 length: 16 amino acids. From germline, CDR1 is KGHSH and CDR2 LQKENI. The junction had 13 bases not matched to a gene; V was cut back by 6 bases and J by 7 bases. The CDR3 DNA reads TGTGCCAGCTCGTTACAAACGGGACAGGGTTTGAATGAGCAGTTCTTC. It encodes CASSLQTGQGLNEQFF.

This clonotype was recorded many times. This chain uses TRBV6-5 with TRBJ1-6; D call uncertain. Trimming removed 9 bases from V and 7 bases from J, with 10 bases in between. The CDR3 runs 12 residues. CDR1 is MNHEY, CDR2 SVGAGI, per germline. DNA for the CDR3: TGTGCCAGTTGCTCGGGGAATTCACCCCTCCACTTT. Translation: CASCSGNSPLHF.

This clonotype occurred many times. The chain has TRBV10-3 and TRBJ2-7; D uncertain. CDR3 length: 13 residues. In germline, CDR1 is ENHRY, CDR2 SYGVKD. Trimming shortened V by 2 bases and J by 0 bases, and 5 bases separated the two germline ends. CDR3 region: CAISEQNSYEQYV. The CDR3 nucleotides read TGTGCCATCAGTGAGCAGAACTCCTACGAGCAGTACGTC.

This clonotype showed up many times. The chain combines TRBV10-3 with TRBJ2-2; D gene ambiguous. The V end was cut by 7 bases, the J end by 0 bases, with 3 bases between. The CDR3 spans 12 residues. Germline loops: CDR1 ENHRY, CDR2 SYGVKD. CDR3 nucleotide sequence: TGTGCCATCACCCCGAACACCGGGGAGCTGTTTTTT. It yields the protein CAITPNTGELFF.

At least ten counts were recorded for this clonotype. The rearrangement uses TRBV7-2 and TRBJ2-3; TRBD2 matches at 10 bases. V shed 5 bases, J shed 1 base, and the junction held 3 bases outside the gene matches. The CDR3 runs to 15 residues. Germline V CDR1 and CDR2: SGHTA, FQGNSA. The DNA of the CDR3 is TGTGCCAGCAGCCTTAGCGGGGGGCGCACAGATACGCAGTATTTT. Its protein product is CASSLSGGRTDTQYF.

CDR3 in DNA: TGTGCCAGCAGCCCAGCTAAGACAGGGGGCGCCCCTTACAATGAGCAGTTCTTC. Protein sequence: CASSPAKTGGAPYNEQFF. This chain uses TRBV11-1 with TRBJ2-1; 10 bases align to TRBD1. The germline V gene has CDR1 SGHAT and CDR2 FQDESV (reference sequence). V was pared by 5 bases and J by 4 bases, with 14 bases of the junction left unmatched. This CDR3 has 18 amino acids. Full variable domain (remainder filled in from reference TRBV11-1 and TRBJ2-1): EAEVAQSPRYKITEKSQAVAFWCDPISGHATLYWYRQILGQGPELLVQFQDESVVDDSQLPKDRFSAERLKGVDSTLKIQPAELGDSAMYLCASSPAKTGGAPYNEQFFGPGTRLTVL.

This clonotype was found many times. This chain links TRBV30 with TRBJ2-5; TRBD2 aligns across 8 bases. V dropped 2 bases and J dropped 4; count of bases not matched to a gene: 6. Germline assignment: CDR1 GTSNPN and CDR2 SVGIG (reference sequence). The CDR3 spans 14 residues. The chain's CDR3 is CAWSFSGASETQYF. The CDR3, as DNA: TGTGCCTGGAGTTTTAGCGGGGCCTCAGAGACCCAGTACTTC.

The sample holds many counts of this clonotype. The chain uses TRBV6-5 and TRBJ1-4, with D hard to call. This CDR3 region has 15 residues. The germline gives CDR1 MNHEY, CDR2 SVGAGI. V shed 2 bases and J shed 7 bases, with 14 bases lying between them. CDR3 nucleotide sequence: TGTGCCAGCAGTTACGGTCTTAATCGCGGTGAAAAACTGTTTTTT. It is translated as CASSYGLNRGEKLFF.

This clonotype showed up many times. The J gene is TRBJ2-7, the V gene TRBV20-1; 13 bases fit TRBD2. CDR3 length: 16 residues. V shed 6 bases, J shed 4 bases, and the junction held 12 bases outside the gene matches. Germline V lookup: CDR1 DFQATT, CDR2 SNEGSKA (reference sequence). The CDR3 DNA is TGCAGTGCCGGGACTAGCGGGGCTTTTACCCGTTACGAGCAGTACTTC. It yields the protein CSAGTSGAFTRYEQYF.

This clonotype was found a few times. In nucleotides, the CDR3 is TGTGCCAGCGGGACTAGTGCGGGAGAGACCCAGTACTTC. Its protein product is CASGTSAGETQYF. This chain joins TRBV28 and TRBJ2-5, with 8 nucleotides matching TRBD2. Germline CDR1 reads MDHEN; CDR2 reads SYDVKM. V trimming: 8 bases; J trimming: 4 bases; junction bases outside the gene matches: 6. The CDR3 contains 13 residues.

This clonotype occurred many times. CDR3 DNA: TGCAGTGCTAGCTTACCCCCGGATACGCAGTATTTT. This codes for CSASLPPDTQYF. The rearrangement joins TRBV20-1 to TRBJ2-3, with D unresolved. CDR3 size: 12 residues. The germline V gene has CDR1 DFQATT and CDR2 SNEGSKA (reference sequence). V lost 3 bases to trimming and J lost 6 bases, with 10 bases between them.

The chain uses TRBV11-2 and TRBJ2-1; D possibly corresponds to TRBD2 (7 bases). The CDR3 loop spans 13 amino acids. Looked up from germline, CDR1 is SGHAT and CDR2 is FQNNGV. Trimming removed 5 bases at V and 5 bases at J, with 10 bases between. CDR3 sequence: CASSGGGDNEQFF. The CDR3 DNA follows: TGTGCCAGCAGCGGGGGGGGCGACAATGAGCAGTTCTTC.